This T cell receptor beta chain was documented in a study of blood T cell repertoires in COVID-19 (TCRdb year 2020). Study-wide context: Samples covering the acute and convalescent phases of COVID-19 were provided by collaborators in the United States, Italy and Spain. The samples were drawn from the first 160 participants of the ongoing ImmuneRACE study and from 950 to 1,500 subjects provided by 6 global collaborators. The prospective study material was composed of cDNA or gDNA derived from T cells, B-cell-depleted T cells, or PBMCs. The repertoires were made available in a free public database intended to serve as a resource for research on the immune response to SARS-CoV-2. Where available, HLA class I and class II types were obtained from metadata supplied by the sample provider rather than from assay-based typing. Subjects who had been exposed to COVID-19, were actively infected with it, or had recovered from it provided the deeply sampled blood TCRbeta repertoires that made up the dataset. The sample metadata nearly always contained a de-identified subject ID, COVID-19 status, age in years and sex.

Each collaborating institution followed its own protocols to collect whole blood in K2EDTA tubes. Collaborator samples were shipped for TCRbeta analysis as frozen whole blood, isolated PBMCs, or DNA extracted from either sample type. Points the paper makes about the study in general: Clinical and demographic metadata were provided uncurated, with the amount varying by source and participant.

TCRbeta CDR3 regions were amplified from genomic DNA using the immunoSEQ Assay, a bias-controlled multiplex PCR. The source study handled its data this way. The number of nucleated cells in each sample was estimated by amplification of reference gene primers within the assay. Sequence reads were collapsed and filtered to measure the absolute abundance of every unique TCRbeta CDR3 rearrangement. For each sample, productive Simpson clonality was calculated as the square root of Simpson's diversity index across productive rearrangements. Drawn from immuneACCESS, this table holds only the in-frame rearrangements with V and J called that TCRdb kept. Clones are partly lost; checked studies trace under half to an unresolved V gene and leave the rest unexplained. V and J calls and clone size are as listed in that table; D and trimming were resolved from the DNA. Present in this sample are around 270,000 clones, more than 85% of which were seen just once. Around 0.84% of the sample rests with the top ten.

This clone was found once. Its recognized antigen is unknown. No quality values exist for individual bases; no much larger clone is one base distant. Including the terminal cysteine and phenylalanine, the CDR3 comprises 16 residues. CDR3 DNA only is kept here, 48 bases in frame from base 1. V is reduced by 0 bases and J by 1 base, leaving a spacing of 14 bases between them. CDR1 and CDR2 were assigned from the germline V gene (reference sequence) as GTSNPN and SVGIG. The rearrangement combines TRBV30 with TRBJ2-3; a weak D assignment points to TRBD2 (6 bases agree). The sequence was collected from a man aged 25-45 years with acute or convalescent COVID-19. Sample: peripheral blood. For the CDR3, the sequence is CAWSVRRVGGTDTQYF. The DNA is as follows: TGTGCCTGGAGTGTACGGAGGGTCGGGGGCACAGATACGCAGTATTTT.